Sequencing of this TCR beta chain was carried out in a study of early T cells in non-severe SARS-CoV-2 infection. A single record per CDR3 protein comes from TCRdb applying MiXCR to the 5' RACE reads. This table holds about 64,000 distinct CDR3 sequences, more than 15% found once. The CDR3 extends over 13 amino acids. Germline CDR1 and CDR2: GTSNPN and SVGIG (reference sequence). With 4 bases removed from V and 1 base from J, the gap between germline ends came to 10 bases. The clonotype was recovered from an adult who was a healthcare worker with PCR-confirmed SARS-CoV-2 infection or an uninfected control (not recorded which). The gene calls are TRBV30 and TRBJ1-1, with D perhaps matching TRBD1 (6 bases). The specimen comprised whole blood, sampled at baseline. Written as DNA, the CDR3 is TGTGCCTGGAAACAGGGACCGAACACTGAAGCTTTCTTT. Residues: CAWKQGPNTEAFF.